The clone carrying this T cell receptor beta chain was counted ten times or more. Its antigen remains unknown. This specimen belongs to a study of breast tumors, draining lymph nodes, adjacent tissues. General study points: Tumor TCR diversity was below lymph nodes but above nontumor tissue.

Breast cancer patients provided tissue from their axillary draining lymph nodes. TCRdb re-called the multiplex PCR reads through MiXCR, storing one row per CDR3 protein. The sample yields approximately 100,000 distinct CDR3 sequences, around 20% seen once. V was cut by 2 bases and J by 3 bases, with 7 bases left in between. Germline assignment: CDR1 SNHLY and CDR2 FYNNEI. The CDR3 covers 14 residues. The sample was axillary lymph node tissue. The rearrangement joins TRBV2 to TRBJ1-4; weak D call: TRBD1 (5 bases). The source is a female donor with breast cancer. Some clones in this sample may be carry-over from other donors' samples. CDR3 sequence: CASSEPTANEKLFF. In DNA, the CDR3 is TGTGCCAGCAGTGAACCGACAGCTAATGAAAAACTGTTTTTT.